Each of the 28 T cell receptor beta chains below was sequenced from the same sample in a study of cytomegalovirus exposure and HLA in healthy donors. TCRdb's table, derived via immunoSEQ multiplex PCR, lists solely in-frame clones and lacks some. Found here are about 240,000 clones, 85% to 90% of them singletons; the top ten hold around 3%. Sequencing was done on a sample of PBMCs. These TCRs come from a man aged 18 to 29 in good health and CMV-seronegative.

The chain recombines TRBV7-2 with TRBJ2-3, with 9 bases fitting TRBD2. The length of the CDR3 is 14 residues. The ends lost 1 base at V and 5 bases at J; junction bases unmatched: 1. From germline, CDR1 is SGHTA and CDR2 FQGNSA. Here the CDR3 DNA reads TGTGCCAGCAGCTTAGTACTAGCGGGAGATACGCAGTATTTT. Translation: CASSLVLAGDTQYF.

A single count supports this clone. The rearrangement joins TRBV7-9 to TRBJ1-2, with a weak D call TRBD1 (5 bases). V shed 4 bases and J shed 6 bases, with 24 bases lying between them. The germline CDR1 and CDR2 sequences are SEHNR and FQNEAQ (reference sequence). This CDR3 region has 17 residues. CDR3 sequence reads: CASSSGTDRFGKDGYTF. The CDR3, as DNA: TGTGCCAGCAGCTCCGGGACTGATAGGTTTGGAAAGGATGGCTACACCTTC.

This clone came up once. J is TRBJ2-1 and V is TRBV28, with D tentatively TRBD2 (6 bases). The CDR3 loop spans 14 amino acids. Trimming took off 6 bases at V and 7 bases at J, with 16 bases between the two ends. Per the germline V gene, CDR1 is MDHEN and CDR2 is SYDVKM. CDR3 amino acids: CASSFPGLLNEQFF. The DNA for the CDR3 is TGTGCCAGCAGCTTTCCGGGACTCCTAAATGAGCAGTTCTTC.

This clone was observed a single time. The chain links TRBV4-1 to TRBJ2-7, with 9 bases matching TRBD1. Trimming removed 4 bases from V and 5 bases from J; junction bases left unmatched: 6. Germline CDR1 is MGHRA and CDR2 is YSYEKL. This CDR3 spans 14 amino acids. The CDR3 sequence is CASSPQTGGDEQYF. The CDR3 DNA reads TGCGCCAGCAGCCCACAAACAGGGGGCGACGAGCAGTACTTC.

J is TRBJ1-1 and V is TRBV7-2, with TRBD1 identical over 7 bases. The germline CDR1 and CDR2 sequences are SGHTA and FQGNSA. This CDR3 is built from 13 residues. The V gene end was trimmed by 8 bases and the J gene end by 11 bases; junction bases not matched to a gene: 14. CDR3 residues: CASGFGQVSGAFF. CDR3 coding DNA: TGTGCCAGCGGGTTTGGACAGGTCTCTGGTGCTTTCTTT. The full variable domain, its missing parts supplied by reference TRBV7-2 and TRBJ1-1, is GAGVSQSPSNKVTEKGKDVELRCDPISGHTALYWYRQSLGQGLEFLIYFQGNSAPDKSGLPSDRFSAERTGGSVSTLTIQRTQQEDSAVYLCASGFGQVSGAFFGQGTRLTVV.

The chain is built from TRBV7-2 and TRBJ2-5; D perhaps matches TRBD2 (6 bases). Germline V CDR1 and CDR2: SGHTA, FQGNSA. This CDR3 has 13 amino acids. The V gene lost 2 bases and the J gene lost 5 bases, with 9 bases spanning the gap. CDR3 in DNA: TGTGCCAGCAGCTTATGGAGGGCCGAGACCCAGTACTTC. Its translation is CASSLWRAETQYF.

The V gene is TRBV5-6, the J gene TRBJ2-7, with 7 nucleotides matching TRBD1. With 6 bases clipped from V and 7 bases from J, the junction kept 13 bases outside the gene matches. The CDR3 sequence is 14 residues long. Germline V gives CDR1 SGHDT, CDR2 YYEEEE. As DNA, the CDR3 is TGTGCCAGCACCTACACAGGGGCCGGTGGGGAGCAGTACTTC. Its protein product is CASTYTGAGGEQYF.

DNA of the CDR3: TGTGCCAGCAGCTTACAGGGGCGGACTAGCACAGATACGCAGTATTTT. As protein: CASSLQGRTSTDTQYF. This chain connects TRBV11-2 to TRBJ2-3; TRBD1 might be the D (6 bases). Germline-derived CDR1 and CDR2 are SGHAT and FQNNGV. This CDR3 is built from 16 residues. V was cut by 2 bases and J by 0 bases, with 12 bases left in between.

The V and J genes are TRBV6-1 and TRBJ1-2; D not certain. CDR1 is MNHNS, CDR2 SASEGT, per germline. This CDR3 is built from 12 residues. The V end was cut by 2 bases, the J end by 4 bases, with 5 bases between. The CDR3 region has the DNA TGTGCCAGCAGTGAACTGAGCTATGGCTACACCTTC. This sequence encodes CASSELSYGYTF.

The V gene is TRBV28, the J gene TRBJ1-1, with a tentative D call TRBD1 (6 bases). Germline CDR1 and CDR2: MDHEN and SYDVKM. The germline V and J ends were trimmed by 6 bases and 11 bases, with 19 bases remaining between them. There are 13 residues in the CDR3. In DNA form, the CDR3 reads TGTGCCAGCAGGACGACAGGCCTCTCCGGGGCTTTCTTT. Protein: CASRTTGLSGAFF.

The CDR3 DNA sequence: TGCAGCGTTCGAACAGCCGACGCCAATCAGCCCCAGCATTTT. It yields the protein CSVRTADANQPQHF. This chain uses TRBV29-1 with TRBJ1-5; no clear D. Germline lookup yields CDR1 SQVTM and CDR2 ANQGSEA. The CDR3 loop spans 14 amino acids. The V end lost 5 bases, the J end lost 3 bases, and 14 bases lay between the germline ends.

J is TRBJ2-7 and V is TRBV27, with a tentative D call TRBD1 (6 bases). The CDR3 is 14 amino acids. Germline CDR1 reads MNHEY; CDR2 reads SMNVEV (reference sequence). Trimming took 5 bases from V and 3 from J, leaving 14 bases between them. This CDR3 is CASSPDSNIYEQYF. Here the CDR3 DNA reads TGTGCCAGCAGTCCGGACAGCAACATCTACGAGCAGTACTTC.

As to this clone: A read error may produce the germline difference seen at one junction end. The CDR3, as DNA: TGTGTCAGCAGTCGTGCGGGTGGGGAGCAGTTCTTC. Translated: CVSSRAGGEQFF. The rearrangement uses TRBV6-5 and TRBJ2-1, with D possibly TRBD2 on 5 matching bases. The CDR3 is 12 residues long. Germline values: CDR1 MNHEY, CDR2 SVGAGI.

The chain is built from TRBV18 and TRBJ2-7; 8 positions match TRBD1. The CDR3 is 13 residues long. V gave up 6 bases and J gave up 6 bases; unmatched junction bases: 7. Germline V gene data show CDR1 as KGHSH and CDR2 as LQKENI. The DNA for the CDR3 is TGTGCCAGCTCCGGACAGGGATGGGGCGAGCAGTACTTC. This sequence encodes CASSGQGWGEQYF.

The CDR3 reads CASSLGELVGELFF. CDR3 nucleotides: TGTGCCAGCAGCTTGGGGGAGTTGGTCGGGGAGCTGTTTTTT. The rearrangement links TRBV5-6 to TRBJ2-2; TRBD2 might be the D (5 bases). Trimming left V 0 bases short and J 7 bases short, with 10 bases between. Per the germline V gene, CDR1 is SGHDT and CDR2 is YYEEEE. This CDR3 has 14 residues.

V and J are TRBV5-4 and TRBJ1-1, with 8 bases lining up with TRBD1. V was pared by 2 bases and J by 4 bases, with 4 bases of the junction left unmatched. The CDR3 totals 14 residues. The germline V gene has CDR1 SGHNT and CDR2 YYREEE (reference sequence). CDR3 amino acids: CASSFQGAGTEAFF. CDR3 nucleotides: TGTGCCAGCAGCTTCCAGGGGGCAGGCACTGAAGCTTTCTTT.

In nucleotides, the CDR3 is TGTGCCAGCAGTTCTCGCCGACGGGGGGTTAGCACAGATACGCAGTATTTT. Its protein product is CASSSRRRGVSTDTQYF. V and J are TRBV28 and TRBJ2-3, with 7 bases fitting TRBD2. The CDR3 contains 17 residues. Per germline, CDR1 MDHEN and CDR2 SYDVKM. Germline trimming cut 4 bases from V and 0 bases from J; bases unmatched to any gene: 10.

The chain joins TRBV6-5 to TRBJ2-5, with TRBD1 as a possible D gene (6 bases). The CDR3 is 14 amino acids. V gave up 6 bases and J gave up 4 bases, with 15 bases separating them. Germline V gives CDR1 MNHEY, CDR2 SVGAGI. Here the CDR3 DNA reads TGTGCCAGCAGCTTCACAGGGATCTCAGAGACCCAGTACTTC. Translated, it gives CASSFTGISETQYF.

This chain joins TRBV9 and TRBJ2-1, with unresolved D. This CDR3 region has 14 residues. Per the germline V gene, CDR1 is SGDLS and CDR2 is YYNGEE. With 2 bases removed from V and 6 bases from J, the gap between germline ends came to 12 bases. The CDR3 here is CASSVVETANEQFF. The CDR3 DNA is TGTGCCAGCAGCGTGGTGGAGACTGCCAATGAGCAGTTCTTC.

For the CDR3, the DNA is TGTGCCAGCAGCTTTCACTCCAATCAGCCCCAGCATTTT. Encoded protein: CASSFHSNQPQHF. The V call is TRBV7-2, the J call TRBJ1-5; D is undetermined. The CDR3 sequence is 13 residues long. CDR1 SGHTA and CDR2 FQGNSA come from the germline V gene. The V gene lost 3 bases and the J gene lost 3 bases, with 6 bases spanning the gap.

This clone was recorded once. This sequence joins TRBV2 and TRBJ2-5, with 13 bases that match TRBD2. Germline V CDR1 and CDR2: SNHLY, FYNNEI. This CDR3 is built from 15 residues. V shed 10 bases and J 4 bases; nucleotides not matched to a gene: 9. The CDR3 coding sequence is TGTGCCAACAGAATTGGACTAGCGGGAGTAGAGACCCAGTACTTC. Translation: CANRIGLAGVETQYF.

The CDR3 coding sequence is TGTGCCAGCAGCGTAGTAGCGAGCGGGGAGCTGTTTTTT. Amino acids: CASSVVASGELFF. The V gene is TRBV9, the J gene TRBJ2-2, with D maybe TRBD2 (5 bases). The CDR3 has 13 amino acids. V was trimmed by 0 bases and J by 7 bases, leaving 7 bases between them. Germline-derived CDR1 and CDR2 are SGDLS and YYNGEE.

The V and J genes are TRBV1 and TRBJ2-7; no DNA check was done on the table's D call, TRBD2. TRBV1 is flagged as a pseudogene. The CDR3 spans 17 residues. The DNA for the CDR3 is TGCACCAGCAGCCGGGCTAGCGGGGGGGATAGCTCCTACGAGCAGTACTTC. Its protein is CTSSRASGGDSSYEQYF.

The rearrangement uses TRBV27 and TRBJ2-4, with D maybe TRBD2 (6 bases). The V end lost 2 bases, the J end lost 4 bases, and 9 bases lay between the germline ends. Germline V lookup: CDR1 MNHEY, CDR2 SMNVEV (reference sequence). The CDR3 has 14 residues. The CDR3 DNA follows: TGTGCCAGCAGTTTACGGGGGTTGAAAAACATTCAGTACTTC. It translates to CASSLRGLKNIQYF.

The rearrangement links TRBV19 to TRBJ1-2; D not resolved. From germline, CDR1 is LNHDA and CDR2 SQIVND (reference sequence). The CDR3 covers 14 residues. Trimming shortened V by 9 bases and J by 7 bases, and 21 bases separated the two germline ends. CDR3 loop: CASRRGMVASGYTF. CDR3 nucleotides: TGTGCCAGCCGGCGAGGGATGGTGGCGAGTGGCTACACCTTC.

CDR3 DNA sequence: TGTGCCAGCAGTTTTACAGGGGGGGATAATGAAAAACTGTTTTTT. Encoded protein: CASSFTGGDNEKLFF. The V gene is TRBV28, the J gene TRBJ1-4, with 8 bases fitting TRBD1. From germline, CDR1 is MDHEN and CDR2 SYDVKM. V lost 3 bases, J lost 4 bases, and 4 bases stayed unmatched. The CDR3 sequence is 15 residues long.

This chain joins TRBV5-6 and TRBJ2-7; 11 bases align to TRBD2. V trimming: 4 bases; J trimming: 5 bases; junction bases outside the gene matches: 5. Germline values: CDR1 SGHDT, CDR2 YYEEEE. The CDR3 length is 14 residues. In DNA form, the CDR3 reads TGTGCCAGCAGCAGACTAGCGGGACCCCACGAGCAGTACTTC. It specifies CASSRLAGPHEQYF.

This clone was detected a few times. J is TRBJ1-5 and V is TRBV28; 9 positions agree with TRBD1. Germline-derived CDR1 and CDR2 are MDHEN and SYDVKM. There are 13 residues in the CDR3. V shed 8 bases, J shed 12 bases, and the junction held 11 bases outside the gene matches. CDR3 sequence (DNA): TGTGCCAGCCACGGACAGGGGCCTCTGGTCCAGCATTTT. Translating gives CASHGQGPLVQHF. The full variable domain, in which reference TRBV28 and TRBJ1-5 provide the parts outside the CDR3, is DVKVTQSSRYLVKRTGEKVFLECVQDMDHENMFWYRQDPGLGLRLIYFSYDVKMKEKGDIPEGYSVSREKKERFSLILESASTNQTSMYLCASHGQGPLVQHFGDGTRLSIL.